The 22 T cell receptor beta chains in this list originate from one sample, sequenced in a study of esophageal squamous cell carcinoma under preoperative chemotherapy. A single record per CDR3 protein comes from TCRdb applying MiXCR to the PCR reads. The table records thousands of distinct CDR3 sequences, under 35% of them present only once. As to time point: before preoperative PTX-NDP chemotherapy. Sampling was performed from a patient given preoperative chemotherapy. These receptors came from a human donor with esophageal squamous cell carcinoma. The donor label of this sample is uncertain.

Relative to its sample, this clonotype is medium-sized (0.01 to 0.1%). The chain joins TRBV6-1 to TRBJ2-1, with D unclear. TRBJ2-7 matches the DNA end more closely, so the J call is doubtful. The CDR3 contains 14 residues. In germline, CDR1 is MNHNS, CDR2 SASEGT. The CDR3 is CASSEIGLAYEQYF. CDR3 nucleotides: TGTGCCAGCAGTGAAATAGGGCTGGCCTACGAGCAGTACTTC.

This clonotype is deemed medium-sized. The rearrangement joins TRBV6-1 to TRBJ2-7; 9 bases fit TRBD1. V was clipped by 0 bases and J by 0 bases; unmatched bases: 3. CDR1 and CDR2 (germline): MNHNS, SASEGT. The CDR3 contains 16 residues. The CDR3 DNA sequence: TGTGCCAGCAGTGAAGCGAGGGGACAGGGCTCCTACGAGCAGTACTTC. Its translation is CASSEARGQGSYEQYF.

With respect to this clonotype: Given a much more abundant clone one base away, this may be a read error. V and J are TRBV10-3 and TRBJ2-2; D unresolved. This CDR3 region has 13 residues. Looked up from germline, CDR1 is ENHRY and CDR2 is SYGVKD. Trimming removed 10 bases from V and 9 bases from J, with 18 bases in between. The CDR3 is CANSRAPRRELFF. CDR3 coding DNA: TGTGCCAACAGCCGAGCCCCCAGGAGGGAGCTGTTTTTT.

As for this clonotype: A read error may account for a junction end that differs from germline. The chain is built from TRBV7-8 and TRBJ1-2; no clear D gene. The germline V gene encodes CDR1 SGHVS and CDR2 FQNEAQ. This CDR3 is 15 amino acids long. CDR3 sequence (DNA): TGTGCCAGCAGCTCATATGGAGCGTCAGTTAAAGGCTGCACCTTC. This translates into CASSSYGASVKGCTF.

By share of the sample, this clonotype is medium-sized. The J gene is TRBJ2-5, the V gene TRBV7-6, with D tentatively TRBD2 (6 bases). The CDR3 spans 12 residues. Trimming took off 8 bases at V and 4 bases at J, with 11 bases between the two ends. Germline V gene data show CDR1 as SGHVS and CDR2 as FNYEAQ. For the CDR3, the DNA is TGTGCCAGCGGGGGTAGCGGAGAGACCCAGTACTTC. Translated: CASGGSGETQYF.

Concerning this clonotype: This CDR3 fails to terminate in the conserved phenylalanine or tryptophan, so it likely reflects a read error. It is unclear where the CDR3 begins or ends on the DNA, so no DNA is shown, and the CDR3 is as TCRdb lists it. The chain carries TRBV7-2 and TRBJ2-5; TRBD2 reflects the table's D call only, with no check against the DNA. From its first to its last residue, the CDR3 has 14 amino acids. Germline V gene lookup returns CDR1 SGHTA and CDR2 FQGNSA. The CDR3: CASSRTRGRETRYC.

The sample holds many counts of this clonotype. This chain uses TRBV27 with TRBJ2-7, with 8 bases fitting TRBD1. The CDR3 extends over 15 amino acids. Per the germline V gene, CDR1 is MNHEY and CDR2 is SMNVEV (reference sequence). Unmatched junction bases numbered 6, after V lost 2 bases and J lost 3 bases. Here the CDR3 DNA reads TGTGCCAGCAGTTTACGGACAGGGAACATCTACGAGCAGTACTTC. As protein: CASSLRTGNIYEQYF.

A few counts support this clonotype. This chain links TRBV12-3 or TRBV12-4 with TRBJ2-1, with D possibly TRBD2 on 6 matching bases. V was pared by 3 bases and J by 10 bases, with 10 bases between. The CDR3 consists of 12 residues. The CDR3 loop is CASSLGGGEQFF. The CDR3 nucleotides are TGTGCCAGCAGTTTGGGGGGTGGCGAGCAGTTCTTC.

This clonotype is medium-sized. This chain connects TRBV27 to TRBJ2-5; the D gene is possibly TRBD2 (6 bases). The CDR3 runs to 15 residues. Germline CDR1 reads MNHEY; CDR2 reads SMNVEV (reference sequence). With 3 bases removed from V and 3 bases from J, the gap between germline ends came to 14 bases. The CDR3 spells CASSFGTHNEETQYF. In nucleotides, the CDR3 is TGTGCCAGCAGTTTTGGGACTCATAACGAAGAGACCCAGTACTTC.

This clonotype was detected only once. V and J are TRBV7-8 and TRBJ2-1, with a weak D call TRBD2 (6 bases). The J call may be in error: the DNA end matches TRBJ2-5 better. CDR1 and CDR2 from the germline V gene are SGHVS and FQNEAQ. The CDR3 loop spans 15 amino acids. The CDR3 DNA reads TGTGCCAGCAGCGTTACGAGCGGGCTCCAAGAGACCCAGTACTTC. It codes for CASSVTSGLQETQYF.

With regard to this clonotype: One end of the junction fails to match germline, which may point to a read error. This sequence joins TRBV6-1 and TRBJ2-3, with a tentative D call TRBD2 (6 bases). CDR3 size: 14 residues. Germline CDR1 MNHNS, CDR2 SASEGT. CDR3 in amino acids: CAGAPGAGTGTQYF. The CDR3 region has the DNA TGTGCCGGCGCACCAGGAGCGGGCACAGGTACGCAGTATTTT.

This clonotype was counted many times. The chain is built from TRBV10-3 and TRBJ2-3, with 10 positions matching TRBD2. The CDR3 extends over 15 amino acids. Losses at the gene ends were 4 bases for V and 5 bases for J; bases not matched to a gene: 6. Per the germline V gene, CDR1 is ENHRY and CDR2 is SYGVKD. The DNA for the CDR3 is TGTGCCATCAGTGGAGCGGGAGGGCCGATAGATACGCAGTATTTT. It translates to CAISGAGGPIDTQYF.

The sample holds many counts of this clonotype. The chain carries TRBV7-8 and TRBJ2-1; D not resolved. The CDR3 extends over 13 amino acids. CDR1 and CDR2 (germline): SGHVS, FQNEAQ. Trimming pared 1 base from V and 13 bases from J, leaving 14 bases between. The CDR3 sequence is CASSLVNQATQFF. CDR3 nucleotide sequence: TGTGCCAGCAGCTTAGTAAACCAAGCGACCCAGTTCTTC.

This clonotype is classed as medium-sized. V gene TRBV7-2 combines with J gene TRBJ2-1; possibly TRBD2 for D (6 bases). The CDR3 is 13 amino acids. Germline V gene sequence: CDR1 SGHTA, CDR2 FQGNSA. The germline V and J ends were trimmed by 5 bases and 10 bases, with 15 bases remaining between them. Here the CDR3 reads CASSLGLTYEQFF. DNA for the CDR3: TGTGCCAGCAGCCTGGGACTTACTTACGAGCAGTTCTTC.

Concerning this clonotype itself: Here the CDR3 omits its conserved ending phenylalanine or tryptophan, so a read error is the likely source. The chain employs TRBV12-3 or TRBV12-4 and TRBJ2-5, with D perhaps matching TRBD2 (5 bases). Near its end, the DNA agrees better with TRBJ2-7, so the J call may be wrong. The CDR3 totals 13 residues. CDR3 amino acids: CASSEILEGEQYS. Written as DNA, the CDR3 is TGTGCCAGCAGCGAAATTCTCGAGGGCGAGCAGTACTCC.

The V call is TRBV5-1, the J call TRBJ2-2, with TRBD2 matching over 11 bases. The CDR3 spans 16 residues. V lost 4 bases, J lost 7 bases, and 9 bases stayed unmatched. Germline CDR1 is SGHRS and CDR2 is YFSETQ. CDR3 bases: TGCGCCAGCAGCAACCCGGGACTAGCGGTTAACGGGGAGCTGTTTTTT. It codes for CASSNPGLAVNGELFF.

The chain joins TRBV7-2 to TRBJ2-1, with D possibly being TRBD1 or TRBD2 (6 bases each). The end of the DNA fits TRBJ2-7 better, so the J call may be wrong. The CDR3 has 13 residues. The germline V gene encodes CDR1 SGHTA and CDR2 FQGNSA. The CDR3 loop is CASRPAGDCEQYF. The CDR3 DNA reads as TGTGCCAGCAGGCCCGCAGGGGACTGCGAGCAGTACTTC.

The rearrangement links TRBV6-1 to TRBJ2-3; possibly TRBD2 for D (5 bases). Trimming left V 11 bases short and J 3 bases short, with 18 bases between. The CDR3 has 14 residues. The germline V gene encodes CDR1 MNHNS and CDR2 SASEGT. CDR3: CAVSSLGGTDTQYF. CDR3 nucleotides: TGTGCCGTCTCATCACTAGGCGGGACAGATACGCAGTATTTT.

As regards this clonotype: The CDR3 does not close with the conserved phenylalanine or tryptophan, likely indicating a read error. No DNA is shown, since the ends of the CDR3 on it are uncertain; the CDR3 is the one TCRdb lists. The V call is TRBV12-3 or TRBV12-4, the J call TRBJ1-1. The CDR3 is 12 residues long, counting both termini. The CDR3 region is CASSFENTEGFV.

Note on this clonotype: Germline is not matched at one junction end, which may reflect a read error. The chain links TRBV7-6 to TRBJ2-1; D gene ambiguous. The CDR3 totals 14 residues. From germline, CDR1 is SGHVS and CDR2 FNYEAQ. DNA of the CDR3: TGTGCCAGCAGCTTAGAGGTAGGGCGGAATGAGCAGGACTTC. Translation gives CASSLEVGRNEQDF.

As regards this clonotype: As the CDR3 is not closed by the conserved phenylalanine or tryptophan, this likely results from a read error. No DNA is shown, since the ends of the CDR3 on it are uncertain; the CDR3 is the one TCRdb lists. This rearrangement joins TRBV7-6 to TRBJ2-7; no check of the table's D call, TRBD1, against the DNA was made. Germline loops: CDR1 SGHVS, CDR2 FNYEAQ. The CDR3 spans 15 residues, counting both ends. This CDR3 is CASSLEGGAYDEQLL.

As for this clonotype: A read error may produce the germline difference seen at one junction end. This chain joins TRBV7-2 and TRBJ2-4; D could derive from TRBD1 or TRBD2 (5 bases each). This CDR3 is 16 amino acids long. Per the germline V gene, CDR1 is SGHTA and CDR2 is FQGNSA. CDR3 DNA sequence: TGTGCCAGCAGCCGAGGGCAGAGGGGAAATGGAGACATTCAGGAGTTC. Its protein product is CASSRGQRGNGDIQEF.